The rows below give T cell receptor beta chains drawn from one sample of a study of cytomegalovirus exposure and HLA in healthy donors. Sequencing used immunoSEQ multiplex PCR; TCRdb keeps in-frame clones, though not all of them. The data show approximately 240,000 clones, about 80% seen once. The sample taken for sequencing was PBMCs. The receptors were sampled from a woman aged 35 to 49 in good health and CMV-seronegative. The CDR3 runs from the conserved cysteine through the conserved F or W. Fields, in order: J gene, D gene, CDR3 length, V gene, clone size, CDR3 DNA, CDR3 protein. A D gene is named only where the DNA matches it firmly. Rows may omit the clone size; those that give it use once, few, many or a size class.

TRBJ2-2 | - | 13 | TRBV6-6 | - | TGTGCCAGCAGTTTGCTAGGGGCCGGGGAGCTGTTTTTT | CASSLLGAGELFF
TRBJ1-2 | TRBD1 | 13 | TRBV6-5 | few | TGTGCCAGCAGTCCGGGACAGAGCTATGGCTACACCTTC | CASSPGQSYGYTF
TRBJ2-7 | - | 13 | TRBV5-1 | - | TGCGCCAGCAGCTGGTGGGGGCGCGCCGAGCAGTACTTC | CASSWWGRAEQYF
TRBJ1-2 | TRBD1 | 14 | TRBV9 | - | TGTGCCAGCAGCGTAGAGACAGGGCTCTATGGCTACACCTTC | CASSVETGLYGYTF
TRBJ2-3 | - | 15 | TRBV11-2 | once | TGTGCCAGCAGCTTAGAGCCAGGCGGCACAGATACGCAGTATTTT | CASSLEPGGTDTQYF
TRBJ2-2 | TRBD2 | 14 | TRBV19 | - | TGTGCCAGTAGTAAGGGAGGGAAAGCCGGGGAGCTGTTTTTT | CASSKGGKAGELFF
TRBJ1-1 | - | 14 | TRBV5-4 | - | TGTGCCAGCAGCGAAGGGGTAATGAACACTGAAGCTTTCTTT | CASSEGVMNTEAFF
TRBJ1-4 | - | 16 | TRBV9 | - | TGTGCCAGCAGCGCGACAGCCTCACCAACTAATGAAAAACTGTTTTTT | CASSATASPTNEKLFF
TRBJ1-2 | - | 10 | TRBV27 | - | TGTGCCGCCACAGATTTTGGCTACACCTTC | CAATDFGYTF
TRBJ1-2 | - | 15 | TRBV5-6 | - | TGTGCCAGCAGCCCCTACAAGGAGCGAAACTATGGCTACACCTTC | CASSPYKERNYGYTF
TRBJ1-2 | - | 15 | TRBV6-5 | once | TGTGCCAGCAATAAAGCGGGGGGCGCCGGCTATGGCTACACCTTC | CASNKAGGAGYGYTF
TRBJ2-7 | - | 15 | TRBV6-5 | - | TGTGCCAGCAGTGGGGGGACAGAGAACCCCTACGAGCAGTACTTC | CASSGGTENPYEQYF
TRBJ1-2 | - | 15 | TRBV19 | - | TGTGCCAGTAGTATAGGGCAGGGGAGAACTGTCGGCTACACCTTC | CASSIGQGRTVGYTF
TRBJ2-7 | TRBD1 | 14 | TRBV9 | - | TGTGCCAGCAGCCGAAGACAGGGGGACTACGAGCAGTACTTC | CASSRRQGDYEQYF
TRBJ2-5 | TRBD2 | 19 | TRBV5-8 | - | TGTGCCAGCAGCCCGGGTCGGCTAGCGGGGGGCCGCTACAGAGAGACCCAGTACTTC | CASSPGRLAGGRYRETQYF
TRBJ1-2 | - | 16 | TRBV19 | - | TGTGCCAGTAGTATAGGAACAGGGCTGGATTGGGATGGCTACACCTTC | CASSIGTGLDWDGYTF